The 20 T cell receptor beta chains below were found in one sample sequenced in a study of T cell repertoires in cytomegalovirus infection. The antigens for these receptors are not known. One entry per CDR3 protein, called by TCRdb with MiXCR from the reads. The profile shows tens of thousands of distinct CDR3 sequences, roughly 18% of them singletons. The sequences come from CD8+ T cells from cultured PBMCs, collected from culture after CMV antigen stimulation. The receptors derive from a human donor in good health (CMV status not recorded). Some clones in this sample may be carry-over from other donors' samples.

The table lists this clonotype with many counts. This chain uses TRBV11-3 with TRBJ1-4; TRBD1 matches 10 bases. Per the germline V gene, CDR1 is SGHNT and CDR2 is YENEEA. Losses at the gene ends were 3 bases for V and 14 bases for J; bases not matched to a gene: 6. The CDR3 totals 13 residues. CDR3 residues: CASSFGQGEFLFF. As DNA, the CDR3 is TGTGCCAGCAGCTTCGGACAGGGGGAGTTTCTGTTTTTT.

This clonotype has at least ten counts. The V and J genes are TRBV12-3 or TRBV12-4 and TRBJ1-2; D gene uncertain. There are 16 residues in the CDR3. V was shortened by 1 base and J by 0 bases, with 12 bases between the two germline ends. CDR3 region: CASSLGLTAPNYGYTF. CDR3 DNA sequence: TGTGCCAGCAGTTTAGGATTGACTGCTCCTAACTATGGCTACACCTTC.

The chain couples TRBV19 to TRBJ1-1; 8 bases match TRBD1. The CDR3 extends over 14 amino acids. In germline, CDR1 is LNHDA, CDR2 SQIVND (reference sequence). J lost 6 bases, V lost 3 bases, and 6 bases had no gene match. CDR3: CASSIGQGFAEAFF. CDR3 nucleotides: TGTGCCAGTAGTATTGGACAGGGATTTGCTGAAGCTTTCTTT.

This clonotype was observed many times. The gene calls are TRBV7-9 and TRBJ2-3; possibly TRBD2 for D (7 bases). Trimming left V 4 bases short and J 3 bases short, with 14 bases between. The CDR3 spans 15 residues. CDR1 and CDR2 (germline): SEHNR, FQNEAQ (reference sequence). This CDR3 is CASSYLRGATDTQYF. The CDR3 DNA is TGTGCCAGCAGCTATCTCCGGGGGGCAACAGATACGCAGTATTTT.

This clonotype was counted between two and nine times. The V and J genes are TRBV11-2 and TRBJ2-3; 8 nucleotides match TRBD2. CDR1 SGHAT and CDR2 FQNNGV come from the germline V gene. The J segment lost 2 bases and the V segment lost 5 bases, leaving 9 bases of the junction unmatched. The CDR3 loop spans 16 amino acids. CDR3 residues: CASSLGPGGTTDTQYF. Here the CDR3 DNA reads TGTGCCAGCAGCCTAGGTCCGGGGGGGACCACAGATACGCAGTATTTT. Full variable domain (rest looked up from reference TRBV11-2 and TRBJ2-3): EAGVAQSPRYKIIEKRQSVAFWCNPISGHATLYWYQQILGQGPKLLIQFQNNGVVDDSQLPKDRFSAERLKGVDSTLKIQPAKLEDSAVYLCASSLGPGGTTDTQYFGPGTRLTVL.

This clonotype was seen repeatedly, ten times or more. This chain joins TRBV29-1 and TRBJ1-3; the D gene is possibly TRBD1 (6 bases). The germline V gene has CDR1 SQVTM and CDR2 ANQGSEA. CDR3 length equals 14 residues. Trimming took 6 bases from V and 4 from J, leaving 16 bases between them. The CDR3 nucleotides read TGCAGCGTCGCGTACCCAGGGGAAGGAAACACCATATATTTT. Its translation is CSVAYPGEGNTIYF.

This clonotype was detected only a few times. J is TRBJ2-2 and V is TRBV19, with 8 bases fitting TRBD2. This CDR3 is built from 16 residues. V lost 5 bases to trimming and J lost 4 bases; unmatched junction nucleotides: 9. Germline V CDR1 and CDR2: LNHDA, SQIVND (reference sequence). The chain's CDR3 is CASSLRLARSTGELFF. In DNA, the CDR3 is TGTGCCAGTAGTCTCCGACTAGCGAGGAGCACCGGGGAGCTGTTTTTT.

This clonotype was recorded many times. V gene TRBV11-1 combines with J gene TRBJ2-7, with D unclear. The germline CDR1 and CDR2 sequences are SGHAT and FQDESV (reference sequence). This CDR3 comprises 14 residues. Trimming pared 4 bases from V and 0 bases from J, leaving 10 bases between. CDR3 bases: TGTGCCAGCAGCTCCCCCCTGGGCTCCTACGAGCAGTACTTC. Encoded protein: CASSSPLGSYEQYF.

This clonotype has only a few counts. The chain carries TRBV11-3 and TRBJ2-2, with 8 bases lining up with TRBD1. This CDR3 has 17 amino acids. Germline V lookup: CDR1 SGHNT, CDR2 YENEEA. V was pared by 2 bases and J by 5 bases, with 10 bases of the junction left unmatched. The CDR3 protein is CASSLRSRDRKTGELFF. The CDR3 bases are TGTGCCAGCAGCTTAAGGTCTCGGGACAGGAAAACCGGGGAGCTGTTTTTT.

The CDR3 is CASSEGGSYNEQFF. Here the CDR3 DNA reads TGTGCCAGCAGTGAAGGCGGGTCCTACAATGAGCAGTTCTTC. This chain joins TRBV6-1 and TRBJ2-1; weak D call: TRBD2 (5 bases). The CDR3 length is 14 residues. V was clipped by 1 base and J by 1 base, with 5 bases between them. Germline CDR1 and CDR2: MNHNS and SASEGT.

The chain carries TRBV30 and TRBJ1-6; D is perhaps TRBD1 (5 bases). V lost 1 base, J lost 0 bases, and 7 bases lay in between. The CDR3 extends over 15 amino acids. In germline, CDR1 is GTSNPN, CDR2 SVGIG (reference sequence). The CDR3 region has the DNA TGTGCCTGGAGTGGCGACAGCTCCTATAATTCACCCCTCCACTTT. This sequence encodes CAWSGDSSYNSPLHF.

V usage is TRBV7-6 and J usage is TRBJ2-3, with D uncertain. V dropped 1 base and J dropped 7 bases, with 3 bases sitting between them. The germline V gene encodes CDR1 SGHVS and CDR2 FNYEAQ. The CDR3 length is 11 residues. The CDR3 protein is CASSLGYTQYF. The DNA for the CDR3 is TGTGCCAGCAGCTTAGGTTATACGCAGTATTTT.

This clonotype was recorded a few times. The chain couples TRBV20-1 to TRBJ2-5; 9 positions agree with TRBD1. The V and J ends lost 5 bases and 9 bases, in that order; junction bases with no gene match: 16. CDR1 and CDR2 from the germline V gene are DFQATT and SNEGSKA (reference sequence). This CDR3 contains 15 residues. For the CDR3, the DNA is TGCAGTGCTGCCGGGACAGGGCCGCCGATAGGGGCCCAGTACTTC. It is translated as CSAAGTGPPIGAQYF.

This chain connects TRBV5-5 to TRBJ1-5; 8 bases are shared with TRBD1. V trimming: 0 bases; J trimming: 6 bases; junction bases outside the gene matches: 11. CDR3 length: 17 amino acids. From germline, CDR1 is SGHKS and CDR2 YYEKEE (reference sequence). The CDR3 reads CASSLVATTGVSQPQHF. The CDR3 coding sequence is TGTGCCAGCAGCTTGGTGGCCACGACAGGGGTAAGTCAGCCCCAGCATTTT.

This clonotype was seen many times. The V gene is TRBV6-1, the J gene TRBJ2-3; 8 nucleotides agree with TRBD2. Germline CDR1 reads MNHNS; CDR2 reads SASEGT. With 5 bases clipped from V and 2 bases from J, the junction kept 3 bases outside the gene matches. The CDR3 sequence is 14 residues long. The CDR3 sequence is CASSTSGNTDTQYF. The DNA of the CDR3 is TGTGCCAGCAGTACTAGCGGAAACACAGATACGCAGTATTTT.

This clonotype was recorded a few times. The CDR3 loop reads CASSEYRVGNTEAFF. CDR3 DNA: TGTGCCAGCAGCGAATACAGGGTCGGTAACACTGAAGCTTTCTTT. V and J are TRBV11-2 and TRBJ1-1; possibly TRBD1 for D (6 bases). CDR3 length: 15 residues. V dropped 5 bases and J dropped 2 bases, with 15 bases sitting between them. The germline gives CDR1 SGHAT, CDR2 FQNNGV. Using reference TRBV11-2 and TRBJ1-1 for the parts outside the CDR3, the full variable domain is EAGVAQSPRYKIIEKRQSVAFWCNPISGHATLYWYQQILGQGPKLLIQFQNNGVVDDSQLPKDRFSAERLKGVDSTLKIQPAKLEDSAVYLCASSEYRVGNTEAFFGQGTRLTVV.

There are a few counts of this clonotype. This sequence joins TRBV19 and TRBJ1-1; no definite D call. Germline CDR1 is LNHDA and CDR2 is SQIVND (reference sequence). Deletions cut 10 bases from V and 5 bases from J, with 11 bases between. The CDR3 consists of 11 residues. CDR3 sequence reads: CATAVSTEAFF. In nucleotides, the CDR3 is TGTGCCACCGCCGTGTCAACTGAAGCTTTCTTT. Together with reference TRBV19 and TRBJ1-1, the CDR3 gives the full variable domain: DGGITQSPKYLFRKEGQNVTLSCEQNLNHDAMYWYRQDPGQGLRLIYYSQIVNDFQKGDIAEGYSVSREKKESFPLTVTSAQKNPTAFYLCATAVSTEAFFGQGTRLTVV.

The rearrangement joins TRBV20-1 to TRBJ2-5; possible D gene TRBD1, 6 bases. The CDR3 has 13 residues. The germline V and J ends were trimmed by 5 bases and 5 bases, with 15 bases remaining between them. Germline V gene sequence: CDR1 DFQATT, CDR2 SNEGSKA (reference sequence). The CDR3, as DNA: TGCAGTGCTCTTAGGACAGCCCGGGAGACCCAGTACTTC. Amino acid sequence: CSALRTARETQYF.

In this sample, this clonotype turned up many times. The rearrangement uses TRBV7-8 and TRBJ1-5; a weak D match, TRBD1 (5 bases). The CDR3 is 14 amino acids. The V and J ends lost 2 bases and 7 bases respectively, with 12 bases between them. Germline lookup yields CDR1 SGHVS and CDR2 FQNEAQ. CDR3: CASSLLRGRQPQHF. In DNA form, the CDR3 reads TGTGCCAGCAGCTTATTGCGGGGGAGGCAGCCCCAGCATTTT.

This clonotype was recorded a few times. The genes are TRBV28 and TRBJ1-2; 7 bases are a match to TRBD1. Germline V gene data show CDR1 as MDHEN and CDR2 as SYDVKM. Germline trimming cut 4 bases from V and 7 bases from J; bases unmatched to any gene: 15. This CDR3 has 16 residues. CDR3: CASSSRSLTGAPGYTF. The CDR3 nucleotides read TGTGCCAGCAGTTCCCGCAGTTTAACAGGGGCCCCTGGCTACACCTTC.